This T cell receptor beta chain emerged from a study of T cell responses to AZD1222 COVID-19 vaccine. General study findings and limits: Clonal diversity was possibly underestimated; the donors were predominantly white British and more often female. The study identified only five to seven AZD1222 recipients as seropositive at baseline. Targeting of unmutated variant regions was reportedly seen in nearly half of spike-specific TCRs.

The germline CDR1 and CDR2 sequences are KGHSH and LQKENI. J lost 3 bases, V lost 0 bases, and 6 bases had no gene match. The length of the CDR3 is 16 residues. Clones were read by immunoSEQ multiplex PCR, and TCRdb kept only the in-frame ones, dropping some. In the table there are about 140,000 clones, roughly nine tenths of which are singletons. Concerning this clone itself: Its matching antigen is unknown.

This clonotype was obtained from an adult who received the AZD1222 COVID-19 vaccine. V is TRBV18 and J is TRBJ1-2; 8 nucleotides match TRBD1. This specimen was peripheral blood, taken 28 days after the second AZD1222 dose. The CDR3 DNA reads as TGTGCCAGCTCACCACCAGCTCAGGGGGCGGACTATGGCTACACCTTC. It specifies CASSPPAQGADYGYTF.